This T cell receptor beta chain appears in the sequencing data of a study of blood T cell repertoires in COVID-19. On the study more broadly: PBMCs, B-cell-depleted T cells, or T cells were the source of the cDNA or gDNA that made up the material.

Generated by immunoSEQ multiplex PCR, the TCRdb table keeps only in-frame clones and is missing some. The sample contains some 500,000 clones, roughly nine tenths of which appear only once. One Seattle source followed patients from active infection through their disease course. This CDR3 is 13 amino acids long. V was pared by 6 bases and J by 8 bases, with 10 bases of the junction left unmatched. Germline values: CDR1 SQVTM, CDR2 ANQGSEA. The rearrangement uses TRBV29-1 and TRBJ2-7; 10 positions agree with TRBD2. The sequence was collected from a woman between 45 and 65 years old with COVID-19, enrolled during active disease. The sample consisted of peripheral blood. CDR3 DNA: TGCAGCGTGGGGGTCGGGACTAGCGCTCAGCAGTACTTC. Translation gives CSVGVGTSAQQYF.